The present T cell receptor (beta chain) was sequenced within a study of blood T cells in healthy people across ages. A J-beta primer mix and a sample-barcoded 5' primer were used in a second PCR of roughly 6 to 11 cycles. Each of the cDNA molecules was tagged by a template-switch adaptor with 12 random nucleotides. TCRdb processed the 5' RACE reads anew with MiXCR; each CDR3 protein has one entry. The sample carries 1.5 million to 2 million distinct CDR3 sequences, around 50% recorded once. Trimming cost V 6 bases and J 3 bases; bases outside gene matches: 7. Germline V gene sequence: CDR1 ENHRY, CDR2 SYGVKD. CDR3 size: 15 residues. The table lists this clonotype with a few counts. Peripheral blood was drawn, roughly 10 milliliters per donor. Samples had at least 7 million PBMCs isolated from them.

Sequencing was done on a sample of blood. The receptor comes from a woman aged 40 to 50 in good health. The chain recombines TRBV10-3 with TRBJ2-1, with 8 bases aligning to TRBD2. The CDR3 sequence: CAIRDSGTSYNEQFF. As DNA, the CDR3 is TGTGCCATCAGAGACTCCGGGACTAGCTACAATGAGCAGTTCTTC.